The rows below give T cell receptor beta chains drawn from one sample of a study of shared clonotypes between healthy human individuals. Repertoires were generated with immunoSEQ multiplex PCR, while TCRdb's copy carries only in-frame clones and drops some. Of 700,000 or so clones in the sample, around 72% were seen once. The material sequenced was memory CD4+ T cells sorted from blood. These receptors were taken from a woman younger than 45 in good health. The CDR3 runs from the conserved cysteine through the conserved F or W. Fields, in order: clone size, V gene, J gene, D gene, CDR3 protein, CDR3 DNA. The D gene is left open where the match is weak. Expanded clones get a size class; other rows say once, few or many, or leave the size out.

clone size: NA
V gene: TRBV28
J gene: TRBJ1-2
D gene: NA
CDR3 protein: CASSLARGNYGYTF
CDR3 DNA: TGTGCCAGCAGTTTAGCGCGGGGCAACTATGGCTACACCTTC

clone size: NA
V gene: TRBV5-6
J gene: TRBJ2-1
D gene: TRBD2
CDR3 protein: CASSLPGLAASYNEQFF
CDR3 DNA: TGTGCCAGCAGCTTACCAGGACTAGCGGCCTCCTACAATGAGCAGTTCTTC

clone size: NA
V gene: TRBV7-9
J gene: TRBJ2-7
D gene: TRBD2
CDR3 protein: CASSFSGGSEQYF
CDR3 DNA: TGTGCCAGCAGCTTTTCGGGGGGAAGCGAGCAGTACTTC

clone size: once
V gene: TRBV27
J gene: TRBJ2-7
D gene: TRBD1
CDR3 protein: CASSPQSRDRGYEQYF
CDR3 DNA: TGTGCCAGCAGTCCCCAGTCCCGGGACAGGGGCTACGAGCAGTACTTC

clone size: NA
V gene: TRBV10-2
J gene: TRBJ1-1
D gene: NA
CDR3 protein: CASTGGVAVNAEAFF
CDR3 DNA: TGCGCCAGCACGGGAGGGGTCGCGGTCAATGCTGAAGCTTTCTTT

clone size: NA
V gene: TRBV2
J gene: TRBJ1-1
D gene: TRBD1
CDR3 protein: CASSPLQGANTEAFF
CDR3 DNA: TGTGCCAGCAGTCCGTTACAGGGGGCGAACACTGAAGCTTTCTTT

clone size: NA
V gene: TRBV6-1
J gene: TRBJ1-4
D gene: NA
CDR3 protein: CASSDGGLNEKLFF
CDR3 DNA: TGTGCCAGCAGTGACGGCGGATTAAATGAAAAACTGTTTTTT

clone size: NA
V gene: TRBV7-2
J gene: TRBJ2-6
D gene: NA
CDR3 protein: CASSPRKGSGANVLTF
CDR3 DNA: TGTGCCAGCAGCCCCCGGAAGGGGTCAGGGGCCAACGTCCTGACTTTC

clone size: NA
V gene: TRBV28
J gene: TRBJ1-1
D gene: NA
CDR3 protein: CASRLTENTEAFF
CDR3 DNA: TGTGCCAGCAGATTGACCGAGAACACTGAAGCTTTCTTT

clone size: NA
V gene: TRBV28
J gene: TRBJ2-7
D gene: NA
CDR3 protein: CASRFHPSSYEQYF
CDR3 DNA: TGTGCCAGCAGGTTCCACCCTAGTTCCTACGAGCAGTACTTC

clone size: NA
V gene: TRBV4-1
J gene: TRBJ2-1
D gene: TRBD2
CDR3 protein: CASSQGGLAGGSSYNEQFF
CDR3 DNA: TGCGCCAGCAGCCAAGGGGGACTAGCGGGAGGGAGCTCCTACAATGAGCAGTTCTTC

clone size: NA
V gene: TRBV29-1
J gene: TRBJ2-3
D gene: NA
CDR3 protein: CSVRKPGDTQYF
CDR3 DNA: TGCAGTGTTCGGAAACCGGGGGATACGCAGTATTTT

clone size: NA
V gene: TRBV6-5
J gene: TRBJ2-7
D gene: TRBD1
CDR3 protein: CASSYRWTGGYEQYF
CDR3 DNA: TGTGCCAGCAGTTACCGATGGACAGGGGGATACGAGCAGTACTTC

clone size: once
V gene: TRBV6-1
J gene: TRBJ1-5
D gene: NA
CDR3 protein: CASSEDRDQPQHF
CDR3 DNA: TGTGCCAGCAGTGAGGACAGAGATCAGCCCCAGCATTTT

clone size: NA
V gene: TRBV7-6
J gene: TRBJ1-1
D gene: NA
CDR3 protein: CASSLVSGNTEAFF
CDR3 DNA: TGTGCCAGCAGCTTAGTATCCGGGAACACTGAAGCTTTCTTT

clone size: once
V gene: TRBV6-5
J gene: TRBJ2-7
D gene: NA
CDR3 protein: CASSYGSMGSYEQYF
CDR3 DNA: TGTGCCAGCAGTTATGGGAGTATGGGATCTTACGAGCAGTACTTC

clone size: NA
V gene: TRBV7-3
J gene: TRBJ1-2
D gene: TRBD1
CDR3 protein: CASSLDGDRGRGYTF
CDR3 DNA: TGTGCCAGCAGCTTAGATGGGGACAGGGGTCGTGGCTACACCTTC

clone size: NA
V gene: TRBV6-5
J gene: TRBJ1-3
D gene: NA
CDR3 protein: CASSDSHGNTIYF
CDR3 DNA: TGTGCCAGCAGTGACAGCCACGGAAACACCATATATTTT

clone size: NA
V gene: TRBV19
J gene: TRBJ2-3
D gene: NA
CDR3 protein: CASSIRDPRRDTQYF
CDR3 DNA: TGTGCCAGTAGTATCAGGGATCCCCGAAGGGATACGCAGTATTTT

clone size: NA
V gene: TRBV25-1
J gene: TRBJ1-1
D gene: NA
CDR3 protein: CASKDQGKGENTEAFF
CDR3 DNA: TGTGCCAGCAAAGATCAGGGAAAGGGAGAGAACACTGAAGCTTTCTTT

clone size: NA
V gene: TRBV19
J gene: TRBJ2-7
D gene: NA
CDR3 protein: CASSYRGGEQYF
CDR3 DNA: TGTGCCAGTAGCTATCGAGGGGGCGAGCAGTACTTC

clone size: NA
V gene: TRBV18
J gene: TRBJ2-2
D gene: NA
CDR3 protein: CASSEAGPNTGELFF
CDR3 DNA: TGTGCCAGCTCAGAGGCAGGGCCAAACACCGGGGAGCTGTTTTTT

clone size: once
V gene: TRBV14
J gene: TRBJ2-7
D gene: TRBD2
CDR3 protein: CASSQDLAGAYEQYF
CDR3 DNA: TGTGCCAGCAGCCAAGATCTAGCGGGAGCTTACGAGCAGTACTTC

clone size: NA
V gene: TRBV6-6
J gene: TRBJ1-1
D gene: NA
CDR3 protein: CASSYQGNTEAFF
CDR3 DNA: TGTGCCAGCAGTTATCAAGGGAACACTGAAGCTTTCTTT

clone size: NA
V gene: TRBV6-1
J gene: TRBJ1-2
D gene: TRBD1
CDR3 protein: CASSEVRGDRRGKANYGYTF
CDR3 DNA: TGTGCCAGCAGTGAAGTCCGTGGGGACAGGCGAGGGAAAGCTAACTATGGCTACACCTTC

clone size: NA
V gene: TRBV7-6
J gene: TRBJ2-7
D gene: NA
CDR3 protein: CASSLAGGKHYEQYF
CDR3 DNA: TGTGCCAGCAGCTTAGCAGGCGGGAAACATTACGAGCAGTACTTC